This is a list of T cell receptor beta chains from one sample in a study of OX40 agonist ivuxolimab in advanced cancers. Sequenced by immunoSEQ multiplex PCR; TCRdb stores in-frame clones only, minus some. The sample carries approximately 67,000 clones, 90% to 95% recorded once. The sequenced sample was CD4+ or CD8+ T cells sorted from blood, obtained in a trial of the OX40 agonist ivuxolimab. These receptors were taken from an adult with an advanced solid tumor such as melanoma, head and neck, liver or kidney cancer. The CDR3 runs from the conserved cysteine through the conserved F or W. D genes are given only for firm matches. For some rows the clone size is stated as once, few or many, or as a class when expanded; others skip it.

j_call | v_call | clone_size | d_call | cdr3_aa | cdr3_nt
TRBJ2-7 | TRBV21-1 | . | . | CASSKSGPSSYEQYF | TGTGCCAGCAGCAAGAGCGGGCCTAGCTCCTACGAGCAGTACTTC
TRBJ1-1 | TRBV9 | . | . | CASSPRTPFDTEAFF | TGTGCCAGCAGCCCTAGGACGCCCTTCGACACTGAAGCTTTCTTT
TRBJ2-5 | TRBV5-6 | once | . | CASSPPGGGTQYF | TGTGCCAGCAGCCCCCCCGGTGGAGGGACCCAGTACTTC
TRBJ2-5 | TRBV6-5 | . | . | CASSGLRKETQYF | TGTGCCAGCAGTGGACTGCGGAAGGAGACCCAGTACTTC
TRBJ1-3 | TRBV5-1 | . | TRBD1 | CASSLWGTGRSGNTIYF | TGCGCCAGCAGCTTGTGGGGGACAGGACGCTCTGGAAACACCATATATTTT
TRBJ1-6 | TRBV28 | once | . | CASSPGLQGLPLHF | TGTGCCAGCAGCCCAGGGTTACAGGGACTACCCCTCCACTTT
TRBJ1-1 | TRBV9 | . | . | CASSADSYTEAFF | TGTGCCAGCAGCGCGGACAGCTACACTGAAGCTTTCTTT
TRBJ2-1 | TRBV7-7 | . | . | CASSPRGANEQFF | TGTGCTAGCAGCCCCCGGGGGGCAAATGAGCAGTTCTTC
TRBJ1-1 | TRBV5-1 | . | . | CASSLEGFEAFF | TGCGCCAGCAGCTTGGAAGGTTTTGAAGCTTTCTTT
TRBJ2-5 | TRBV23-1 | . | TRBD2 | CASSQSAGLVETQYF | TGCGCCAGCAGTCAATCTGCAGGACTAGTGGAGACCCAGTACTTC
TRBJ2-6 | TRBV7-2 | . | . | CASSSRVSGANVLTF | TGTGCCAGCAGCTCCAGGGTCTCTGGGGCCAACGTCCTGACTTTC
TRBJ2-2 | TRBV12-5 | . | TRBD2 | CASGSLAGGLTGELFF | TGTGCTAGTGGTTCCCTAGCGGGCGGGCTCACCGGGGAGCTGTTTTTT
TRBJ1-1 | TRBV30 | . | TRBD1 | CAWRRDHLRGEAFF | TGTGCCTGGAGGAGAGACCACCTCAGGGGGGAAGCTTTCTTT
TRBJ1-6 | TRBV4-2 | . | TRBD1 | CASSQDLTGLGNSPLHF | TGTGCCAGCAGCCAAGATCTGACAGGGCTGGGAAATTCACCCCTCCACTTT
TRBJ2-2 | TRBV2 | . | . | CASRRDLPNTGELFF | TGTGCCAGCCGTAGGGACCTCCCGAACACCGGGGAGCTGTTTTTT
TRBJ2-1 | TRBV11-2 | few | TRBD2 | CASSSLRAGGSYNEQFF | TGTGCCAGCAGCTCCCTGAGGGCGGGGGGATCCTACAATGAGCAGTTCTTC
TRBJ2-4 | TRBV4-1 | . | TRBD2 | CASSQPLGGATSGDKNIQYF | TGCGCCAGCAGCCAGCCTTTGGGCGGGGCCACTAGCGGGGATAAAAACATTCAGTACTTC
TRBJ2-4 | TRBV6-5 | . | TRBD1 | CASRIDRGQNIQYF | TGTGCCAGCAGAATCGACAGGGGCCAAAACATTCAGTACTTC
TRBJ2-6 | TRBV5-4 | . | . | CASSLGGTSSGANVLTF | TGTGCCAGCAGCTTGGGGGGCACGAGCTCTGGGGCCAACGTCCTGACTTTC
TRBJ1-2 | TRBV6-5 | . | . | CARRRTGNSYGYTF | TGTGCCCGAAGGAGAACAGGGAATAGCTATGGCTACACCTTC
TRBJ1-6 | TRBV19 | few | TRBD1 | CASSPLGTGGYSPLHF | TGTGCCAGTAGCCCTCTCGGGACAGGAGGCTACTCACCCCTCCACTTT
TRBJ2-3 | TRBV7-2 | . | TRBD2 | CASSLEWGGDTQYF | TGTGCCAGCAGCCTTGAATGGGGGGGAGATACGCAGTATTTT
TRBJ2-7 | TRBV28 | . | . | CASSSGPLEAEQYF | TGTGCCAGCAGCTCTGGACCCCTCGAAGCCGAGCAGTACTTC